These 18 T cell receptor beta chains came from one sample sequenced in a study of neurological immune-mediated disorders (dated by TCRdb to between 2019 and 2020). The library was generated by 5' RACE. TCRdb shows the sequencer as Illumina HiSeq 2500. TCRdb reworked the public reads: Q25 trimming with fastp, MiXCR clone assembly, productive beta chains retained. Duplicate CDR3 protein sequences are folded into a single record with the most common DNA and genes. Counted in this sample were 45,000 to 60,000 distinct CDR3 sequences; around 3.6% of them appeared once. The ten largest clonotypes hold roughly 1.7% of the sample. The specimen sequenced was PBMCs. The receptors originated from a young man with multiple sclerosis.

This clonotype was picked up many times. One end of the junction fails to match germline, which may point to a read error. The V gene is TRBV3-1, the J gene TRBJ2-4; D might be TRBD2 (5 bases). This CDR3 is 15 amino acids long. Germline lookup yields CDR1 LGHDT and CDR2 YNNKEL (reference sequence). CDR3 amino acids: CASSRGIVGEVRKVF. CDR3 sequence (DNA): TGTGCCAGCAGCCGTGGAATTGTGGGAGAGGTACGAAAGGTCTTC. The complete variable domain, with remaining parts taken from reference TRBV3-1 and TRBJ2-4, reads DTAVSQTPKYLVTQMGNDKSIKCEQNLGHDTMYWYKQDSKKFLKIMFSYNNKELIINETVPNRFSPKSPDKAHLNLHINSLELGDSAVYFCASSRGIVGEVRKVFGAGTRLSVL.

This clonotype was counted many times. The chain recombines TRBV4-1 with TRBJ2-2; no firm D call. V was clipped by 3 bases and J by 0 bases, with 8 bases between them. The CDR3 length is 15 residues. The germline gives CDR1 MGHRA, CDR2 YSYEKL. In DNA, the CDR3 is TGCGCCAGCAGCCAGCTAGTAGCGAACACCGGGGAGCTGTTTTTT. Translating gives CASSQLVANTGELFF.

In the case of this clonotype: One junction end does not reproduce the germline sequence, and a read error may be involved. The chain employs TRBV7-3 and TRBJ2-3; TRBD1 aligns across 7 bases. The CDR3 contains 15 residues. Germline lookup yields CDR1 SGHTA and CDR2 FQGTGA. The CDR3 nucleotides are TGTGCCAGCAGCTGGCGACAGGGATCTCCAGATACACAGTATTTT. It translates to CASSWRQGSPDTQYF.

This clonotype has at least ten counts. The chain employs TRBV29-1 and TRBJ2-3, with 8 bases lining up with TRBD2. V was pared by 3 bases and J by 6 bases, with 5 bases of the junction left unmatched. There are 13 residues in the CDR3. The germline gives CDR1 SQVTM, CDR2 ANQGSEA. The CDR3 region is CSVEGGGHDTQYF. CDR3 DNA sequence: TGCAGCGTTGAGGGCGGGGGGCACGATACGCAGTATTTT.

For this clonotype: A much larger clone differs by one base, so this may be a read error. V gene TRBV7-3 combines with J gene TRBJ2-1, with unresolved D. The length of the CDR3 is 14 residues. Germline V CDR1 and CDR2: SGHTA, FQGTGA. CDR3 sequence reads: CANSLTGQENEQFF. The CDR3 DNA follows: TGTGCCAACAGCTTAACCGGGCAGGAGAATGAGCAGTTCTTC.

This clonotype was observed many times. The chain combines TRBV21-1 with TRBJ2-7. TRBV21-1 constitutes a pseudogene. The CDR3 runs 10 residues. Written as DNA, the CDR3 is TGTGCCAGCCCAAAATGCGAGCAGTACTTC. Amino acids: CASPKCEQYF.

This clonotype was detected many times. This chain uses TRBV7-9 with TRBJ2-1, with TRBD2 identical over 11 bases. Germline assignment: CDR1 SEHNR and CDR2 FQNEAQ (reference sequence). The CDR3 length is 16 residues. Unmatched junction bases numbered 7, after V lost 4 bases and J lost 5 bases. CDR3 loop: CASSSRLAGWDNEQFF. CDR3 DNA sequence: TGTGCCAGCAGCTCTAGACTAGCGGGGTGGGACAATGAGCAGTTCTTC. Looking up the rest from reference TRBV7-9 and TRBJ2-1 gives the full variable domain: DTGVSQNPRHKITKRGQNVTFRCDPISEHNRLYWYRQTLGQGPEFLTYFQNEAQLEKSRLLSDRFSAERPKGSFSTLEIQRTEQGDSAMYLCASSSRLAGWDNEQFFGPGTRLTVL.

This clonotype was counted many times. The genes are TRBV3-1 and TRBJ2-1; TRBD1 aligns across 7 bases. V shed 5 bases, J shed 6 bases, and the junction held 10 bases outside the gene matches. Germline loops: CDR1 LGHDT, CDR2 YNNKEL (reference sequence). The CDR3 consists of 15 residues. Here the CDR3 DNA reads TGTGCCAGCAGCGTAAACAGGGGACGGGGCAATGAGCAGTTCTTC. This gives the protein CASSVNRGRGNEQFF.

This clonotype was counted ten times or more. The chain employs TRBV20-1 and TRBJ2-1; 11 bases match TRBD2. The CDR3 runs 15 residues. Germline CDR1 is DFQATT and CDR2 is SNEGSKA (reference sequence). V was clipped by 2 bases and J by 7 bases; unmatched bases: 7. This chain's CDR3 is CSARFSGRAGNEQFF. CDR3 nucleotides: TGCAGTGCTAGATTTAGCGGGAGGGCGGGGAATGAGCAGTTCTTC.

DNA for the CDR3: TGTGCCAGCAGTGACCTTACAGGGAGGGCCTACGAGCAGTACTTC. This sequence encodes CASSDLTGRAYEQYF. The rearrangement uses TRBV6-1 and TRBJ2-7, with a possible D match to TRBD2 (7 bases). CDR3 size: 15 residues. V gave up 3 bases and J gave up 2 bases, with 14 bases separating them. Germline assignment: CDR1 MNHNS and CDR2 SASEGT.

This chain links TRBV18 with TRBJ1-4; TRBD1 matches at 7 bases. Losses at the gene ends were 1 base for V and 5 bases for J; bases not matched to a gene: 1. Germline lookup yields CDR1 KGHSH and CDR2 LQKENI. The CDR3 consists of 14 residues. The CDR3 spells CASSPRDSNEKLFF. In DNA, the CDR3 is TGTGCCAGCTCACCACGGGACAGCAATGAAAAACTGTTTTTT.

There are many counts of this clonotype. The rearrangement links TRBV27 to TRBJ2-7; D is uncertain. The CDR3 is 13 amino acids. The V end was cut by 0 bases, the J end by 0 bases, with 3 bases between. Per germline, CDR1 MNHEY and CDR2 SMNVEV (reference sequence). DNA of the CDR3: TGTGCCAGCAGTTTATCCCTCTCCTACGAGCAGTACTTC. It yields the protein CASSLSLSYEQYF.

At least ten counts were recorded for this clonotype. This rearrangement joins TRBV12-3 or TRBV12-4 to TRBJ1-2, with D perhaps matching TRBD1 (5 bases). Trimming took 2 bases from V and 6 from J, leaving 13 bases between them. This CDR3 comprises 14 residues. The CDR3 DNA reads TGTGCCAGCAGTTTAACTAGGGGCTTGGATGGCTACACCTTC. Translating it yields CASSLTRGLDGYTF.

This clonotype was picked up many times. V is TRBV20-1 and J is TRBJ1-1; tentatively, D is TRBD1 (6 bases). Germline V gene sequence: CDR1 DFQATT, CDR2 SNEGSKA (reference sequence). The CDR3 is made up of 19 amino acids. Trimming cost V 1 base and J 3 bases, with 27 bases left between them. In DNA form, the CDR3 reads TGCAGTGCTAGAGCTGGGGCGGGGGGGGCTCCGGGTTCTGACACTGAAGCTTTCTTT. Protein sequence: CSARAGAGGAPGSDTEAFF.

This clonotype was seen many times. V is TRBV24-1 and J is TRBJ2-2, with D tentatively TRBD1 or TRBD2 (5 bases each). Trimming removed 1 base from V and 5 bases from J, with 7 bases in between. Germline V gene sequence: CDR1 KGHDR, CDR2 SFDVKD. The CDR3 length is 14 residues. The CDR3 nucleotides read TGTGCCACCAGTGATTTCGGGGCTACCGGGGAGCTGTTTTTT. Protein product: CATSDFGATGELFF.

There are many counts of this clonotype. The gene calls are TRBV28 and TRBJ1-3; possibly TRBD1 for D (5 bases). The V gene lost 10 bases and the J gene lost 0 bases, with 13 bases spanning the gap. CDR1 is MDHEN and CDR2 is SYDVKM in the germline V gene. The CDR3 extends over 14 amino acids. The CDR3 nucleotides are TGTGCCACAGGGCCGACTAACTCTGGAAACACCATATATTTT. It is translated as CATGPTNSGNTIYF.

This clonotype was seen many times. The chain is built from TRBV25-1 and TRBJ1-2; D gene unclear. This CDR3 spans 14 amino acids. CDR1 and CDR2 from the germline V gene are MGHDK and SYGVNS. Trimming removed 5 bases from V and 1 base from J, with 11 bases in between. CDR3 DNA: TGTGCCAGCAGTCCACTCAGAGTTAACTATGGCTACACCTTC. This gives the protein CASSPLRVNYGYTF.

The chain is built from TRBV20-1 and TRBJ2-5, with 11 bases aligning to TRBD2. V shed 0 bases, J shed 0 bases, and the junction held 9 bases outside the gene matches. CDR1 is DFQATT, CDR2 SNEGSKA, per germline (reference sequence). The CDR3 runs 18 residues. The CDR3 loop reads CSARDQLAGGQYQETQYF. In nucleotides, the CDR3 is TGCAGTGCTAGAGATCAGCTAGCGGGAGGCCAGTACCAAGAGACCCAGTACTTC.